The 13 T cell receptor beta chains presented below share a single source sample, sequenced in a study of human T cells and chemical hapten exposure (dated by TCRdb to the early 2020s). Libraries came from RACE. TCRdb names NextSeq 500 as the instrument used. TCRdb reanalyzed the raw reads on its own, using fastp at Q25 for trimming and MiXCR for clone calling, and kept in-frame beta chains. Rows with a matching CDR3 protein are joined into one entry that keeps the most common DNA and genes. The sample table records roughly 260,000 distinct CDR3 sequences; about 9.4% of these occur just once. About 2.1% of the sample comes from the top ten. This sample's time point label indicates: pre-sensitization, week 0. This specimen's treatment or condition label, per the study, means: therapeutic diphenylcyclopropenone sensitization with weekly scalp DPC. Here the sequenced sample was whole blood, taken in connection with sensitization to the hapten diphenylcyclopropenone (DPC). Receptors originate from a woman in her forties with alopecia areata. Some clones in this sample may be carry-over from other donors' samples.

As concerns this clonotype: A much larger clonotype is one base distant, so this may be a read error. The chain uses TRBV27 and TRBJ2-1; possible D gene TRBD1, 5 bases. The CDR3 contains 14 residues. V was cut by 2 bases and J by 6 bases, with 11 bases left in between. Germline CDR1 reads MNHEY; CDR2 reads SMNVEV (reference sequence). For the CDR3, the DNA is TGTGCCAGCAGTTTAATAGGGGAACTCAATGAGCAGTTCTTC. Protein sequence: CASSLIGELNEQFF.

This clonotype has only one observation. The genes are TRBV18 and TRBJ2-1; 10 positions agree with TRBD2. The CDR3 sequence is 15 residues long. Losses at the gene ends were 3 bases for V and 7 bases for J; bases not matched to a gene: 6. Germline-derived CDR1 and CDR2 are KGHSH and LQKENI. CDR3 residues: CASSPKLAGINEQFF. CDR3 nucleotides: TGTGCCAGCTCACCGAAACTAGCGGGGATAAATGAGCAGTTCTTC.

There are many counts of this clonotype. CDR3 DNA sequence: TGTGCCACCAGTGATTTTAGGGACAGTACCTACAATGAGCAGTTCTTC. It specifies CATSDFRDSTYNEQFF. This chain connects TRBV24-1 to TRBJ2-1; 7 bases match TRBD1. The junction had 4 bases not matched to a gene; V was cut back by 1 base and J by 2 bases. Germline V lookup: CDR1 KGHDR, CDR2 SFDVKD. This CDR3 is built from 16 residues.

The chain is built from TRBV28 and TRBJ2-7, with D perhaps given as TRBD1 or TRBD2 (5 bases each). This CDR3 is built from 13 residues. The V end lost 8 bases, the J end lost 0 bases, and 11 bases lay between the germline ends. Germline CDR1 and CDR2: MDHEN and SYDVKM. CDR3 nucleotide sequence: TGTGCCAGCGACGGGACCGTCTCCTACGAGCAGTACTTC. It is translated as CASDGTVSYEQYF. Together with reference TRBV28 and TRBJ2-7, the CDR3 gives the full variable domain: DVKVTQSSRYLVKRTGEKVFLECVQDMDHENMFWYRQDPGLGLRLIYFSYDVKMKEKGDIPEGYSVSREKKERFSLILESASTNQTSMYLCASDGTVSYEQYFGPGTRLTVT.

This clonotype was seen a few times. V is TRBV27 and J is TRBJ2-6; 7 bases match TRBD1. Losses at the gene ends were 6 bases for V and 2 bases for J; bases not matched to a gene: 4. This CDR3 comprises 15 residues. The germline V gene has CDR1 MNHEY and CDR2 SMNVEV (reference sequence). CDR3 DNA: TGTGCCAGCAGGAAACAGGGGACTGGGGCCAACGTCCTGACTTTC. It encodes CASRKQGTGANVLTF.

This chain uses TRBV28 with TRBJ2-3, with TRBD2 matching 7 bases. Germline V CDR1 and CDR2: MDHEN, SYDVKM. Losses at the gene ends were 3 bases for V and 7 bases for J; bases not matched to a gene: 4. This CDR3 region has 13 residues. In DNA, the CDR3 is TGTGCCAGCAGTTTGGGCGGGAGTTATACGCAGTATTTT. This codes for CASSLGGSYTQYF. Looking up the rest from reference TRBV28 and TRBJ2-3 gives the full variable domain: DVKVTQSSRYLVKRTGEKVFLECVQDMDHENMFWYRQDPGLGLRLIYFSYDVKMKEKGDIPEGYSVSREKKERFSLILESASTNQTSMYLCASSLGGSYTQYFGPGTRLTVL.

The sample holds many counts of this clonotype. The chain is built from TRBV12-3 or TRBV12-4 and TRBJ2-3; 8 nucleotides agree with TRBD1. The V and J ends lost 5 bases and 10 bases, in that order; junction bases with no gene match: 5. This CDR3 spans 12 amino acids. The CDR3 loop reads CASSPGTGAQYF. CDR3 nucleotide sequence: TGTGCCAGCAGTCCCGGGACAGGCGCGCAGTATTTT.

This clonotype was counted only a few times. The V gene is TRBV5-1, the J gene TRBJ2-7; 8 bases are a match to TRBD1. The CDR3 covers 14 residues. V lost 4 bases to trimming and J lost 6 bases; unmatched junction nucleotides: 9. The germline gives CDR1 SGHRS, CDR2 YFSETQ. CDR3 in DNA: TGCGCCAGCAGCGCAGGACAGGGAGATCTCGAGCAGTACTTC. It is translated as CASSAGQGDLEQYF.

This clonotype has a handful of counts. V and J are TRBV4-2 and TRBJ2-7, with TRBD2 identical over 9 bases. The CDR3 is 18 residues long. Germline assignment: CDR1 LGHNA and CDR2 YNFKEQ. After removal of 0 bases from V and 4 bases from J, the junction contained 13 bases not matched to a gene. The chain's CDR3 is CASSQDLGTGTSWYEQYF. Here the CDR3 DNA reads TGTGCCAGCAGCCAAGATCTTGGAACCGGGACTAGCTGGTACGAGCAGTACTTC.

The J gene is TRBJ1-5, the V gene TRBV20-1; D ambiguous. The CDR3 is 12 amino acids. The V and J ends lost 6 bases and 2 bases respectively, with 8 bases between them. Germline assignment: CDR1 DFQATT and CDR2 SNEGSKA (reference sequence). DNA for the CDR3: TGCAGTGCCTACAGTGGCAATCAGCCCCAGCATTTT. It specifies CSAYSGNQPQHF.

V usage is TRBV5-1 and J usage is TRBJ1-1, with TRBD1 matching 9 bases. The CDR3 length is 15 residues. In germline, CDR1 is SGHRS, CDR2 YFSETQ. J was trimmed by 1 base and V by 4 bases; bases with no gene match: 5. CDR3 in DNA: TGCGCCAGCAGCGGAAACAGGGGGCAGAACACTGAAGCTTTCTTT. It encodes CASSGNRGQNTEAFF.

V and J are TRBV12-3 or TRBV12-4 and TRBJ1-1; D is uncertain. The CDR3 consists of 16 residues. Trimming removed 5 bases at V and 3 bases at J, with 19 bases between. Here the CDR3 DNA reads TGTGCCAGCAGTCGGGCAGTCTACTATGCGGACACTGAAGCTTTCTTT. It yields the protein CASSRAVYYADTEAFF.

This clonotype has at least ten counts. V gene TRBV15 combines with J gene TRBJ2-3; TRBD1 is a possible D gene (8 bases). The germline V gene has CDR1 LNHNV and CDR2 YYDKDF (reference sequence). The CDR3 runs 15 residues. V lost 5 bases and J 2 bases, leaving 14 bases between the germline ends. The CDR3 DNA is TGTGCCACCAGCGGTACAGGGGGGGCCACAGATACGCAGTATTTT. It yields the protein CATSGTGGATDTQYF.